The sample holds a few counts of the clone carrying this TCR beta chain. This sample was taken from a study of blood T cell repertoires in COVID-19. Background on the study: From T cells, B-cell-depleted T cells, or PBMCs came the material, which was cDNA or gDNA.

The repertoire was sequenced with immunoSEQ multiplex PCR; TCRdb's copy has only in-frame clones and lacks some. In the table there are roughly 150,000 clones, around 76% of which are singletons. The CDR3 totals 13 residues. The V end lost 0 bases, the J end lost 4 bases, and 7 bases lay between the germline ends. Germline V gene data show CDR1 as SGHNT and CDR2 as YYREEE (reference sequence). Sequencing was done on a sample of peripheral blood. The chain links TRBV5-4 to TRBJ1-1; D not resolved. The sequence came from a man aged 55 to 70 with acute or convalescent COVID-19. The CDR3 sequence is CASSLAGLTEAFF. The CDR3 nucleotides are TGTGCCAGCAGCTTGGCTGGGCTCACTGAAGCTTTCTTT.